This TCR beta chain was captured by sequencing in a study of tumor T cells in aggressive B-cell lymphoma. The protocol was immunoSEQ multiplex PCR, while the TCRdb copy is restricted to in-frame clones and leaves out a portion. Among some 5,000 clones, approximately 88% were seen once, and the ten largest hold approximately 5%. Between the trimmed V and J ends, which lost 5 bases and 3 bases, there was a span of 14 bases. The CDR3 is made up of 14 amino acids. Germline V lookup: CDR1 LNHDA, CDR2 SQIVND (reference sequence). The rearrangement uses TRBV19 and TRBJ2-7; D is possibly TRBD1 (6 bases). The clonotype was recovered from an adult with diffuse large B cell lymphoma. The sequencing input was tumor tissue. The CDR3 spells CASSSGGYYYEQYF. CDR3 bases: TGTGCCAGTAGTTCTGGGGGCTATTACTACGAGCAGTACTTC.